Listed below are T cell receptor beta chains from one sample, sequenced in a study of coeliac disease. TCRdb's copy holds only in-frame clones and misses some; the assay was immunoSEQ multiplex PCR. The data show over 6,500 clones, approximately 74% seen once. Sequencing was performed on lamina propria lymphocytes from the gut. All receptors derive from a young woman with active celiac disease. Each CDR3 is given with its conserved first and last residue. D genes are given only for firm matches. Size is stated for part of the rows, as once, few or many counts, or as a class when the clone is expanded.

>TRBJ1-1|TRBV6-6|TRBD1|NA
TGTGCCAGCAGCTGGGACAGGGGAGGTGAAGCTTTCTTT
CASSWDRGGEAFF
>TRBJ2-3|TRBV10-1|TRBD2|NA
TGCGCCAGCAGTGAGTCCGGCGGGGGACCCCGTACGCAGTATTTT
CASSESGGGPRTQYF
>TRBJ1-2|TRBV4-1|NA|once
TGCGCCAGCAGCCAAGGACGGGAGACCTATGGCTACACCTTC
CASSQGRETYGYTF
>TRBJ2-3|TRBV7-3|NA|NA
TGTGCCAGCAGCTTAATGGGGCCTACCTCACTTCACACAGATACGCAGTATTTT
CASSLMGPTSLHTDTQYF
>TRBJ2-7|TRBV18|NA|NA
TGTGCCAGCTCACCGGGAGGGACAGGCTCTTACGAGCAGTACTTC
CASSPGGTGSYEQYF
>TRBJ1-5|TRBV4-2|NA|medium-sized
TGTGCCAGCAGCCAAGATAGGGCAGGGTATGTGCCCCAGCATTTT
CASSQDRAGYVPQHF
>TRBJ1-1|TRBV5-1|TRBD1|few
TGCGCCAGCAGCTTGGGGGACAGACTAAACACTGAAGCTTTCTTT
CASSLGDRLNTEAFF
>TRBJ2-6|TRBV5-4|NA|NA
TGTGCCAGCAGCTTTCTTACAGGGGCCAACGTCCTGACTTTC
CASSFLTGANVLTF
>TRBJ2-1|TRBV7-6|TRBD2|NA
TGTGCCAGCAGCTGGGGATTTAGCGGGAGCTACAATGAGCAGTTCTTC
CASSWGFSGSYNEQFF
>TRBJ2-7|TRBV6-5|NA|few
TGTGCCAGCAGCCCCCCGGGACATCACTACGAGCAGTACTTC
CASSPPGHHYEQYF
>TRBJ2-2|TRBV5-4|TRBD1|NA
TGTGCCAGCAGCCTGGACAGGGGGCTTTCTTCTGGGGAGCTGTTTTTT
CASSLDRGLSSGELFF
>TRBJ1-2|TRBV5-5|TRBD1|NA
TGTGCCAGCAGCTTGGCCCCGGGACAGGGGCCCGCAAATGGCTACACCTTC
CASSLAPGQGPANGYTF
>TRBJ2-7|TRBV27|TRBD1|NA
TGTGCCACCCGACGACAGGGCGGCGACGAGCAGTACTTC
CATRRQGGDEQYF
>TRBJ1-4|TRBV19|NA|NA
TGTGCCAGTAGTATTTTGGACAGACATAATGAAAAACTGTTTTTT
CASSILDRHNEKLFF
>TRBJ2-5|TRBV12-5|NA|NA
TGTGCTAGTGGTCTAGCGTTTGAGGAGACCCAGTACTTC
CASGLAFEETQYF
>TRBJ2-1|TRBV6-5|TRBD2|NA
TGTGCCAGCAGTTACTCGCGGGGGGGCTCCTACAATGAGCAGTTCTTC
CASSYSRGGSYNEQFF
>TRBJ2-7|TRBV19|TRBD2|NA
TGTGCCAGCTCGGGGGGGGGCAGAAACAGGGACGGAGCCCCCTACGAGCAGTACTTC
CASSGGGRNRDGAPYEQYF
>TRBJ2-3|TRBV11-3|TRBD2|NA
TGTGCCAGCAGCTCCCTGCGCGGGGGGGCTGATGCAGATACGCAGTATTTT
CASSSLRGGADADTQYF
>TRBJ1-2|TRBV30|NA|few
TGTGCCTGGAGTTGGCCTAGTGGGACAACGGGTGGCTACACCTTC
CAWSWPSGTTGGYTF
>TRBJ2-7|TRBV4-3|TRBD1|NA
TGCGCCAGCAGCCGAGAGACAGGGGGACTCTACGAGCAGTACTTC
CASSRETGGLYEQYF
>TRBJ1-1|TRBV27|NA|NA
TGTGCCAGCAGTTTGACGGGGGGTAGGAACACTGAAGCTTTCTTT
CASSLTGGRNTEAFF
>TRBJ1-1|TRBV29-1|TRBD1|NA
TGCAGCGTTGAACTAACGTCGCCAGGGGGCGCTTTCTTT
CSVELTSPGGAFF
>TRBJ1-2|TRBV4-2|NA|NA
TGTGCCAGCAGCCAAGGAGCTTTAGGTACAGGGGGCTACACCTTC
CASSQGALGTGGYTF
>TRBJ2-5|TRBV2|TRBD1|once
TGTGCCAGCACCCTGACAGGGTGGGAGACCCAGTACTTC
CASTLTGWETQYF
>TRBJ1-1|TRBV18|TRBD1|few
TGTGCCAGCTCGCGATCACAGGGGGCGGTAGTAACTGAAGCTTTCTTT
CASSRSQGAVVTEAFF
>TRBJ2-7|TRBV27|NA|NA
TGTGCCAGCAGCGGAATACGGGGTGGCGGAGAGGCCACAAACTCCTACGAGCAGTACTTC
CASSGIRGGGEATNSYEQYF
>TRBJ2-5|TRBV7-2|TRBD2|NA
TGTGCCAGCAGCTTAAGGGCGGGAGGGCCGGAGACCCAGTACTTC
CASSLRAGGPETQYF
>TRBJ2-3|TRBV18|TRBD1|NA
TGTGCCAGCTCACCACCGGGACAGGGGCTCTGGACGCAGTATTTT
CASSPPGQGLWTQYF
>TRBJ2-7|TRBV7-5|NA|NA
TGTGTCAGAAGCTTAGCGCGGGGACTAGCGGGAGGGTTGTTTTGGAAATGGTACGAGCAGTACTTC
CVRSLARGLAGGLFWKWYEQYF
>TRBJ2-1|TRBV11-3|TRBD2|NA
TGTGCCAGCAGCTTTCGTAGCGGGAGCTACAATGAGCAGTTCTTC
CASSFRSGSYNEQFF
>TRBJ2-6|TRBV18|NA|NA
TGTGCCAGCTCACCACGGAACGCAGGTTCTGGGGCCAACGTCCTGACTTTC
CASSPRNAGSGANVLTF
>TRBJ2-7|TRBV19|TRBD2|few
TGTGCCAGTAGTATTACCAGCGGGACTCACGAGCAGTACTTC
CASSITSGTHEQYF
>TRBJ2-1|TRBV11-2|TRBD2|NA
TGTGCCAGCAGCTTAGATACCAGCGGGGCCGGGGATGAGCAGTTCTTC
CASSLDTSGAGDEQFF
>TRBJ1-1|TRBV27|NA|NA
TGTGCCAGCAGTTTAGACCCCCTCGGGGGGGCTACTGAAGCTTTCTTT
CASSLDPLGGATEAFF
>TRBJ2-3|TRBV19|TRBD1|NA
TGTGCCAGTAGTACCCCTGACAGGGCCACAGATACGCAGTATTTT
CASSTPDRATDTQYF
>TRBJ1-4|TRBV6-1|NA|NA
TGTGCCAGCAGCCAAGGAGGAAGGTATCGTGAAAAACTGTTTTTT
CASSQGGRYREKLFF
>TRBJ1-6|TRBV19|NA|NA
TGTGCCAGTACCGGCGGGGAAGAGGTCTCACCCCTCCACTTT
CASTGGEEVSPLHF
>TRBJ2-3|TRBV7-9|TRBD1|NA
TGTGCCAGCAGCCCCGGGACAGGGATAATAACAGATACGCAGTATTTT
CASSPGTGIITDTQYF
>TRBJ2-1|TRBV7-9|TRBD2|NA
TGTGCCAGCAGCTTATACTCTAGCGGCTCGAGCTCCTACAATGAGCAGTTCTTC
CASSLYSSGSSSYNEQFF
>TRBJ2-7|TRBV18|NA|NA
TGTGCCAGCTCACCGTCACCTCTAGCGGACAGCGGCTACGAGCAGTACTTC
CASSPSPLADSGYEQYF
>TRBJ1-2|TRBV28|NA|once
TGTGCCAGCAGGACGCTTCCGGAGGAAGACTATGGCTACACCTTC
CASRTLPEEDYGYTF
>TRBJ1-1|TRBV7-2|NA|NA
TGTGCCAGCAGGGAGTCAGAGGACACTGAAGCTTTCTTT
CASRESEDTEAFF
>TRBJ1-3|TRBV5-5|TRBD1|few
TGTGCCAGCAGCTCCGAGAGGGGGCTAGGAAACACCATATATTTT
CASSSERGLGNTIYF
>TRBJ2-3|TRBV18|TRBD1|once
TGTGCCACCCGGGACAGGGGAAGCTTGGGCACAGATACGCAGTATTTT
CATRDRGSLGTDTQYF
>TRBJ2-7|TRBV18|NA|large
TGTGCCAGCTCACCCGACGACAGGCTCGAGCAGTACTTC
CASSPDDRLEQYF
>TRBJ2-7|TRBV6-1|NA|few
TGTGCCAGCAGGGCAGGCGAGGCGGGTGAGCAGTACTTC
CASRAGEAGEQYF
>TRBJ1-1|TRBV7-8|NA|NA
TGTGCCAGCAGCCCACGGACTTGGAACACTGAAGCTTTCTTT
CASSPRTWNTEAFF
>TRBJ1-2|TRBV20-1|NA|NA
TGCAGTGCAGGGGGTGACTATGGCTACACCTTC
CSAGGDYGYTF
>TRBJ1-2|TRBV11-2|NA|NA
TGTGCCAGCAGCACAGGGACGGACCCTTATGGCTACACCTTC
CASSTGTDPYGYTF
>TRBJ1-2|TRBV14|NA|once
TGTGCCAGCAGCCAAGTGTCGGGACACCTATATGGCTACACCTTC
CASSQVSGHLYGYTF
>TRBJ1-6|TRBV19|TRBD1|NA
TGTGCCAGTAGCCGACTTCTCACCGGGACAGGAGATTCACCCCTCCACTTT
CASSRLLTGTGDSPLHF
>TRBJ1-1|TRBV29-1|NA|NA
TGCAGCGCTCATAACACGCCGGGGTCTGAAGCTTTCTTT
CSAHNTPGSEAFF
>TRBJ2-2|TRBV7-9|NA|NA
TGTGCCAGCACCCACGGGCTAGCGCGCTTGCCCACCGGGGAGCTGTTTTTT
CASTHGLARLPTGELFF
>TRBJ1-2|TRBV28|NA|NA
TGTGCCAGCAGCTCCAATGGCTTCGACAGGCCCTATGGCTACACCTTC
CASSSNGFDRPYGYTF
>TRBJ1-4|TRBV10-3|NA|NA
TGTGCCATCAGCCCCTACGGGGGGGGTATAGGTGAAAAACTGTTTTTT
CAISPYGGGIGEKLFF
>TRBJ1-3|TRBV5-6|NA|NA
TGTGCCAGCAGCTACGGTAACACCATATATTTT
CASSYGNTIYF
>TRBJ2-7|TRBV7-9|TRBD2|NA
TGTGCCAGCAGCTCCAACCGGGAGGGGCCCTCCTACGAGCAGTACTTC
CASSSNREGPSYEQYF